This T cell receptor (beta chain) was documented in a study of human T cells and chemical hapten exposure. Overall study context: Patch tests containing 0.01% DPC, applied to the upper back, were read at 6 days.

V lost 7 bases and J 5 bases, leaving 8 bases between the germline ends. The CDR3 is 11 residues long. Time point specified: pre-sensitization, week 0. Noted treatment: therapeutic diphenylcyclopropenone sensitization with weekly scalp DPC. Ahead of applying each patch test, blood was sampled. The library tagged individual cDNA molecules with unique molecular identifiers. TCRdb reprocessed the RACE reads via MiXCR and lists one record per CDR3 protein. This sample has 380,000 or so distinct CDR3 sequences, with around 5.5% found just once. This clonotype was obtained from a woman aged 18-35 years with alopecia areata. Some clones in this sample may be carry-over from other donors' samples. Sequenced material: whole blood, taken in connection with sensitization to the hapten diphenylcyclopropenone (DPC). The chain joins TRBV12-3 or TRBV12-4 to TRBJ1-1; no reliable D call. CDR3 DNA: TGTGCCAGCACCAAGAGGACTGAAGCTTTCTTT. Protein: CASTKRTEAFF.